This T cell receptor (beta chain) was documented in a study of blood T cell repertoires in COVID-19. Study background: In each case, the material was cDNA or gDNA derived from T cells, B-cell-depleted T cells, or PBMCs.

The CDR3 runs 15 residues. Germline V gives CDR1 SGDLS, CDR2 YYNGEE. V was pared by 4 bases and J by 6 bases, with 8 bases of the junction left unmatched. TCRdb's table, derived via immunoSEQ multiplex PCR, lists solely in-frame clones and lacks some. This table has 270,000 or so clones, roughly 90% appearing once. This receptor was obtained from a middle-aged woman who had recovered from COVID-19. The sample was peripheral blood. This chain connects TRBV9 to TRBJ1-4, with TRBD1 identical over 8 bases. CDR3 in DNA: TGTGCCAGCAGCATTCAGGGGGCGAGCGATGAAAAACTGTTTTTT. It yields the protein CASSIQGASDEKLFF.